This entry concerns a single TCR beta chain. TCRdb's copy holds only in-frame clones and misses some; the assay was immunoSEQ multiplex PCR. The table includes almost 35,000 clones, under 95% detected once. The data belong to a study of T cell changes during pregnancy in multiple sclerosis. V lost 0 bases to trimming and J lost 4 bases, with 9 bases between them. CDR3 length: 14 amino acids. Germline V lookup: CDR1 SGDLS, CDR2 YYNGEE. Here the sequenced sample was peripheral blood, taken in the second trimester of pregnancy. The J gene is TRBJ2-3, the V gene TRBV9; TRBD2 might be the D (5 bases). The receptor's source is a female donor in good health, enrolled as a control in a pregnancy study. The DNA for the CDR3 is TGTGCCAGCAGCGTAGTAAGGGAGCCAGATACGCAGTATTTT. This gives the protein CASSVVREPDTQYF. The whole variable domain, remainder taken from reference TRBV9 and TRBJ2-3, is DSGVTQTPKHLITATGQRVTLRCSPRSGDLSVYWYQQSLDQGLQFLIQYYNGEERAKGNILERFSAQQFPDLHSELNLSSLELGDSALYFCASSVVREPDTQYFGPGTRLTVL.